The rows below give T cell receptor beta chains drawn from one sample of a study of Graves' ophthalmopathy and Graves' hyperthyroidism. TCRdb reprocessed the multiplex PCR reads with MiXCR, giving one entry per CDR3 protein. The sample includes 740,000 or so distinct CDR3 sequences, roughly two fifths of them seen just once. Sequencing was done on a sample of peripheral blood. The receptors were sampled from an adult man with Graves' ophthalmopathy. Both conserved end residues are part of each CDR3. A D gene is named only where the DNA matches it firmly. Size is stated for part of the rows, as once, few or many counts, or as a class when the clone is expanded.

d_call	v_call	clone_size	j_call	cdr3_aa	cdr3_nt
NA	TRBV7-9	many	TRBJ1-4	CASSSTALDEKLFF	TGTGCCAGCAGCTCCACGGCCCTGGATGAAAAACTGTTTTTT
NA	TRBV29-1	NA	TRBJ2-7	CSLRFGVSYEQYF	TGCAGCTTGAGGTTCGGGGTCTCCTACGAGCAGTACTTC
NA	TRBV24-1	NA	TRBJ1-5	CASSQAWTGNQPQHF	TGTGCCAGCAGCCAGGCCTGGACGGGGAATCAGCCCCAGCATTTT
TRBD1	TRBV25-1	NA	TRBJ2-7	CACSATLDGRGNEQYF	TGTGCCTGCAGTGCCACCCTGGACGGCAGGGGGAACGAGCAGTACTTC
NA	TRBV9	many	TRBJ1-2	CASSVDVGSAYGYTF	TGTGCCAGCAGCGTAGATGTAGGGTCGGCCTATGGCTACACCTTC
NA	TRBV4-1	NA	TRBJ1-4	CASSPRDGNEKLFF	TGCGCCAGCAGCCCGCGGGACGGGAATGAAAAACTGTTTTTT
NA	TRBV7-6	NA	TRBJ1-2	CASSGGLDLDGYTF	TGTGCCAGCAGCGGGGGATTGGATCTCGATGGCTACACCTTC
NA	TRBV2	NA	TRBJ2-7	CASRRGLLNEQYF	TGTGCCAGCAGGAGGGGGTTGTTAAACGAGCAGTACTTC
NA	TRBV7-4	NA	TRBJ1-2	CASSYLGQLGAYGYTF	TGTGCCAGCAGCTACCTCGGACAGTTGGGCGCCTATGGCTACACCTTC
TRBD1	TRBV7-9	many	TRBJ1-2	CASSRRAGTDYGYTF	TGTGCCAGCAGCCGACGGGCCGGGACAGACTATGGCTACACCTTC
TRBD1	TRBV20-1	few	TRBJ1-1	CSGPTGANTEAFF	TGCAGTGGACCGACAGGGGCGAACACTGAAGCTTTCTTT
NA	TRBV7-6	NA	TRBJ2-6	CASSPSGGGGAF	TGTGCCAGCAGCCCCTCGGGGGGAGGGGGGGCTTTC
NA	TRBV7-2	few	TRBJ1-2	CASSAQYRDLSYGYTF	TGTGCCAGCAGCGCACAATACAGGGATTTGAGCTATGGCTACACCTTC
NA	TRBV24-1	NA	TRBJ2-7	CAASTDGYEQYF	TGTGCCGCCAGCACCGACGGCTACGAGCAGTACTTC
TRBD1	TRBV25-1	once	TRBJ2-7	CASSVGGRPNSYEQYF	TGTGCCAGCAGCGTAGGGGGCAGGCCGAATTCCTACGAGCAGTACTTC
NA	TRBV15	NA	TRBJ2-5	CATSRGAGSQETQYF	TGTGCCACCAGCAGAGGGGCGGGAAGCCAAGAGACCCAGTACTTC
NA	TRBV20-1	once	TRBJ1-5	CSANDGSNQPQHF	TGCAGTGCTAATGACGGTAGCAATCAGCCCCAGCATTTT
NA	TRBV20-1	NA	TRBJ1-1	CSARIPGGAFF	TGCAGTGCTAGAATCCCGGGGGGAGCTTTCTTT
NA	TRBV7-2	many	TRBJ2-5	CASSLAIGLRETQYF	TGTGCCAGCAGCTTAGCGATTGGGCTACGGGAGACCCAGTACTTC
TRBD1	TRBV7-9	NA	TRBJ1-4	CASSQGDRGNEKLFF	TGCGCCAGCAGCCAAGGGGACAGGGGTAATGAAAAACTGTTTTTT
TRBD1	TRBV7-9	many	TRBJ1-1	CASSLKQGAKTEAFF	TGTGCCAGCAGCTTAAAACAGGGGGCGAAGACTGAAGCTTTCTTT
NA	TRBV7-8	many	TRBJ1-1	CASRPPRAEDTEAFF	TGTGCCAGCAGGCCCCCAAGGGCCGAGGACACTGAAGCTTTCTTT
TRBD2	TRBV20-1	few	TRBJ2-7	CSAWEGRYGSEQYF	TGCAGTGCCTGGGAGGGTAGATATGGGAGCGAGCAGTACTTC
NA	TRBV4-3	few	TRBJ2-7	CASSQSRASFYEQYF	TGCGCCAGCAGTCAGTCCCGGGCAAGCTTCTACGAGCAGTACTTC
NA	TRBV7-9	many	TRBJ2-2	CASSLDRNTGELFF	TGTGCCAGCAGCTTGGACAGGAACACCGGGGAGCTGTTTTTT
NA	TRBV12-5	NA	TRBJ2-5	CASGLGSQETQYF	TGTGCTAGTGGTTTGGGCAGCCAAGAGACCCAGTACTTC
TRBD1	TRBV2	many	TRBJ1-1	CASSPDRGMTEAFF	TGTGCCAGCAGTCCCGACAGGGGGATGACTGAAGCTTTCTTT
NA	TRBV11-2	NA	TRBJ2-7	CASSFRPHVLYEQYF	TGTGCCAGCAGCTTTCGCCCCCACGTCCTCTACGAGCAGTACTTC
NA	TRBV19	many	TRBJ1-5	CASSSGWDGNQPQHF	TGTGCCAGTAGTAGTGGCTGGGATGGCAATCAGCCCCAGCATTTT
NA	TRBV5-4	NA	TRBJ1-4	CASSLPGVRTNEKLFF	TGTGCCAGCAGCTTGCCCGGAGTGAGGACTAATGAAAAACTGTTTTTT
NA	TRBV20-1	few	TRBJ1-1	CSARDIHGRTEAFF	TGCAGTGCTAGAGATATTCACGGCAGAACTGAAGCTTTCTTT
NA	TRBV7-9	few	TRBJ1-1	CASSRKAQDSLNTEAFF	TGTGCCAGCAGCCGGAAGGCGCAAGACAGCTTGAACACTGAAGCTTTCTTT
TRBD2	TRBV20-1	NA	TRBJ2-2	CSAARLAGVTGELFF	TGCAGTGCCGCAAGACTAGCGGGGGTAACCGGGGAGCTGTTTTTT
NA	TRBV20-1	few	TRBJ1-3	CSAREGVGNTIYF	TGCAGTGCTAGGGAGGGGGTTGGAAACACCATATATTTT
NA	TRBV7-9	NA	TRBJ2-2	CASSPLDGRAIGELFF	TGTGCCAGCAGCCCTTTGGACGGGAGAGCTATCGGGGAGCTGTTTTTT
NA	TRBV2	NA	TRBJ1-2	CASSLATGYGYTF	TGTGCCAGCAGTCTCGCGACAGGTTATGGCTACACCTTC
NA	TRBV28	many	TRBJ2-7	CASTGFSEQYF	TGTGCCAGCACGGGGTTCTCCGAGCAGTACTTC
NA	TRBV29-1	many	TRBJ2-7	CSVGVSGDYEQYF	TGCAGCGTTGGGGTTAGCGGCGACTACGAGCAGTACTTC
NA	TRBV25-1	NA	TRBJ1-1	CASSRSGLTEAFF	TGTGCCAGCAGTAGGTCAGGACTCACTGAAGCTTTCTTT
NA	TRBV7-9	many	TRBJ2-2	CASSPRAGELFF	TGTGCCAGCAGCCCCCGCGCCGGGGAGCTGTTTTTT
NA	TRBV12-3/TRBV12-4	many	TRBJ1-2	CASSPRQVDGYTF	TGTGCCAGCAGTCCACGACAGGTCGATGGCTACACCTTC
TRBD2	TRBV29-1	few	TRBJ2-3	CSAVAGDTDTQYF	TGCAGCGCGGTAGCGGGAGACACAGATACGCAGTATTTT
TRBD1	TRBV7-6	NA	TRBJ2-7	CASSLLPGTGKHEQYF	TGTGCCAGCAGCTTACTTCCAGGGACAGGGAAGCACGAGCAGTACTTC
NA	TRBV20-1	NA	TRBJ2-6	CSVLHTGDYGANVLTF	TGCAGTGTTCTCCATACAGGAGACTATGGGGCCAACGTCCTGACTTTC
NA	TRBV9	many	TRBJ1-6	CASSGYGTGNSPLHF	TGTGCCAGCAGCGGGTACGGGACCGGTAATTCACCCCTCCACTTT
NA	TRBV20-1	NA	TRBJ1-2	CSATYNYGYTF	TGCAGTGCTACTTATAACTATGGCTACACCTTC
NA	TRBV19	NA	TRBJ1-4	CASSGGGVNEKLFF	TGTGCCAGTAGCGGGGGAGGAGTTAATGAAAAACTGTTTTTT
NA	TRBV29-1	many	TRBJ1-1	CSVEAGQAEAFF	TGCAGCGTTGAAGCAGGTCAGGCTGAAGCTTTCTTT
TRBD1	TRBV15	many	TRBJ1-2	CATSRTGQGGYTF	TGTGCCACCAGCAGAACCGGACAGGGTGGCTACACCTTC
NA	TRBV29-1	many	TRBJ2-7	CSVEEGSYEQYF	TGCAGCGTTGAGGAGGGCTCCTACGAGCAGTACTTC